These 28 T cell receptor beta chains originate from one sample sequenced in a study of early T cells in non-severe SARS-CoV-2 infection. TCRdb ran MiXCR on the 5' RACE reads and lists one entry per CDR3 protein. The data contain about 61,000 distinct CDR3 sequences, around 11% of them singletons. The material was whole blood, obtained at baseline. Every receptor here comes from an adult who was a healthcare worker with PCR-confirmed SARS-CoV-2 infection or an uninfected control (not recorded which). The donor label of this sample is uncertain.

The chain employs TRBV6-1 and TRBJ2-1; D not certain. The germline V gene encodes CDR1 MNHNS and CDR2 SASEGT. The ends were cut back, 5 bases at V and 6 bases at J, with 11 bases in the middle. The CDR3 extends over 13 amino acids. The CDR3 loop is CASSRSTINEQFF. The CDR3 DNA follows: TGTGCCAGCAGTCGGTCGACAATCAATGAGCAGTTCTTC.

The CDR3 sequence is CSALGGNTEAFF. Written as DNA, the CDR3 is TGCAGTGCTCTGGGGGGGAACACTGAAGCTTTCTTT. This rearrangement joins TRBV20-1 to TRBJ1-1; a weak D match, TRBD1 (5 bases). Trimming shortened V by 5 bases and J by 1 base, and 8 bases separated the two germline ends. The CDR3 loop spans 12 amino acids. Germline CDR1 and CDR2: DFQATT and SNEGSKA (reference sequence).

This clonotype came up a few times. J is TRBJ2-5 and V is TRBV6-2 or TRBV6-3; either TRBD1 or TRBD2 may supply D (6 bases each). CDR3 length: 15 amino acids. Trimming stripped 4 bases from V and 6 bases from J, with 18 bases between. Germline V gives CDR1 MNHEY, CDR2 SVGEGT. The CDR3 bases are TGTGCCAGCAGTTCAAGGGGGGTGCAGGCCCAGACCCAGTACTTC. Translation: CASSSRGVQAQTQYF.

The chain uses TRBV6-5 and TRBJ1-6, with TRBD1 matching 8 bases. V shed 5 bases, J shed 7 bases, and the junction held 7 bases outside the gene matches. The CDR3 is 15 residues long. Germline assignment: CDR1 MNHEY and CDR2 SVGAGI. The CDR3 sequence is CASSDTGQGNSPLHF. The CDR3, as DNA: TGTGCCAGCAGTGATACCGGACAGGGAAATTCACCCCTCCACTTT.

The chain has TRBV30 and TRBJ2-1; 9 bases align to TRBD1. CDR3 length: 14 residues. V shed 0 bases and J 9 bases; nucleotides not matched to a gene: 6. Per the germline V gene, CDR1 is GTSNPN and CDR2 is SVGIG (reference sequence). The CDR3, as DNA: TGTGCCTGGAGTGTCGGGACAGGGCTCACTGAGCAGTTCTTC. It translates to CAWSVGTGLTEQFF.

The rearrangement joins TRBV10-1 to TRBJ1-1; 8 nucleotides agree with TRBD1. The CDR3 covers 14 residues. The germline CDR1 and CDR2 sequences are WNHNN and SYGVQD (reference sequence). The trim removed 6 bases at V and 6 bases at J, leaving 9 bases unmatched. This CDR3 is CASSPPGQGAEAFF. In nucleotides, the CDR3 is TGCGCCAGCAGCCCTCCCGGACAGGGTGCTGAAGCTTTCTTT.

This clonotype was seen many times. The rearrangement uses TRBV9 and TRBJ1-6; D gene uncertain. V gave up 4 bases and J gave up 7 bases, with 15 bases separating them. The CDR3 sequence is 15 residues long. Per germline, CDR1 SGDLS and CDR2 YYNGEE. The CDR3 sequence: CASSSGADGNSPLHF. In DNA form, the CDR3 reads TGTGCCAGCAGCTCCGGTGCGGACGGGAATTCACCCCTCCACTTT.

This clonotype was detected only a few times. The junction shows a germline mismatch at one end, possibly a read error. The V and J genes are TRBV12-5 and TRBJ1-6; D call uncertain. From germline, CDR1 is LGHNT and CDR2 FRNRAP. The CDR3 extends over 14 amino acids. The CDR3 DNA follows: TGTGCTAGTGGTTTGGAACCCTACAATTCACCCCTCCATTTT. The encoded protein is CASGLEPYNSPLHF.

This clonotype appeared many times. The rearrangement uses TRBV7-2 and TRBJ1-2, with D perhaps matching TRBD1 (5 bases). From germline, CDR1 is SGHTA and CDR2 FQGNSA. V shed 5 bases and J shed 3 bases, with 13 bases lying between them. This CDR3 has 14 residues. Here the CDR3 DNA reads TGTGCCAGCAGCCTGAAAGGGACGGACTATGGCTACACCTTC. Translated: CASSLKGTDYGYTF. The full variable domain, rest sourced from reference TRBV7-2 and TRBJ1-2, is GAGVSQSPSNKVTEKGKDVELRCDPISGHTALYWYRQSLGQGLEFLIYFQGNSAPDKSGLPSDRFSAERTGGSVSTLTIQRTQQEDSAVYLCASSLKGTDYGYTFGSGTRLTVV.

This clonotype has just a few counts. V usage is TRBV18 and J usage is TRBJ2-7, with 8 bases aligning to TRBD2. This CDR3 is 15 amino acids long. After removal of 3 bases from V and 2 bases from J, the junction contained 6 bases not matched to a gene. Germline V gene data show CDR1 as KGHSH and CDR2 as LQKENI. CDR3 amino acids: CASSPDTSGTYEQYV. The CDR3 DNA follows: TGTGCCAGCTCACCCGACACTAGCGGAACCTACGAGCAGTACGTC.

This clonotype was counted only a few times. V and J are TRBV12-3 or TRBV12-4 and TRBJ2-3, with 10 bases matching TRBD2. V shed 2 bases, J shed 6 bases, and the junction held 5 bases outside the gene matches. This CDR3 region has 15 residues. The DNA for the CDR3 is TGTGCCAGCAGTTTAACAGCGGGGGGGCATGATACGCAGTATTTT. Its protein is CASSLTAGGHDTQYF.

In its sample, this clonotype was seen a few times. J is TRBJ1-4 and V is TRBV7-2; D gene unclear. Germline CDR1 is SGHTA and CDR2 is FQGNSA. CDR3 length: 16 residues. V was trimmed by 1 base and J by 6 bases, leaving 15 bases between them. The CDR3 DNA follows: TGTGCCAGCAGCTTAGTTACCACCAAACTAGATGAAAAACTGTTTTTT. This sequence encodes CASSLVTTKLDEKLFF.

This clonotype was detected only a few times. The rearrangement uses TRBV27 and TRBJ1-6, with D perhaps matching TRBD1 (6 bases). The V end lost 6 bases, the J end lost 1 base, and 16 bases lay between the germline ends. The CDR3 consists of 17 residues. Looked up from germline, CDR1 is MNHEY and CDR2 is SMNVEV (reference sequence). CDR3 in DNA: TGTGCCAGCAGCCCGGCGGGGGGCAAGTCCTATAATTCACCCCTCCACTTT. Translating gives CASSPAGGKSYNSPLHF.

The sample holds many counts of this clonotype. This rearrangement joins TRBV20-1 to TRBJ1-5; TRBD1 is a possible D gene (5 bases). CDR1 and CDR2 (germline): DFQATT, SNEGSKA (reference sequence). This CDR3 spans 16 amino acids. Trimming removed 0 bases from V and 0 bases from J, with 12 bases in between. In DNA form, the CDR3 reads TGCAGTGCTAGAGATAAGGGGATATTTAGCAATCAGCCCCAGCATTTT. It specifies CSARDKGIFSNQPQHF.

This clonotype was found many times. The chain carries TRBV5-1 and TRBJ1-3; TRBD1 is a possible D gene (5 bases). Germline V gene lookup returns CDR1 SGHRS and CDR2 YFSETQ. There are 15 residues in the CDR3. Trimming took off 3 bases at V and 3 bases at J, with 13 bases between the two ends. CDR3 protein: CASSSNERGGNTIYF. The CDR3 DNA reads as TGCGCCAGCAGCTCGAATGAAAGGGGTGGAAACACCATATATTTT.

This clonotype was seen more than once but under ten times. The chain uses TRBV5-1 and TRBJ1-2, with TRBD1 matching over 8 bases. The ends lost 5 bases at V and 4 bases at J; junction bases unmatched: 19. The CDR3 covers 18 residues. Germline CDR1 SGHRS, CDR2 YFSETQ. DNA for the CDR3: TGCGCCAGCAGTTTCGGACATGGGACAGGCGCCGGCGGCTATGGCTACACCTTC. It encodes CASSFGHGTGAGGYGYTF.

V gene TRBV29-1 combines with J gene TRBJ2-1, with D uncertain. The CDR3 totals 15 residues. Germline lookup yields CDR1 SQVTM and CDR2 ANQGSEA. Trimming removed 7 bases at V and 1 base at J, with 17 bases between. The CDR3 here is CSACTATNSYNEQFF. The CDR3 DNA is TGCAGCGCCTGCACAGCAACGAATTCCTACAATGAGCAGTTCTTC.

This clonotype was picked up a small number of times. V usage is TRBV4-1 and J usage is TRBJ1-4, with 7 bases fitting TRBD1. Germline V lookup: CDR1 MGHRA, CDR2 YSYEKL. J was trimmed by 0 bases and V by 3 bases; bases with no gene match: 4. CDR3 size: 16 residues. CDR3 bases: TGCGCCAGCAGCCAGAGGGGACAGACAACTAATGAAAAACTGTTTTTT. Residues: CASSQRGQTTNEKLFF.

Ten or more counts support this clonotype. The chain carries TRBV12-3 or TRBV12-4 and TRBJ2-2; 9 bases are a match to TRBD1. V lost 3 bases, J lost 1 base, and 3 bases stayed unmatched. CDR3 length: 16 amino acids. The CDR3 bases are TGTGCCAGCAGTTTGCGGACAGGGGAGAACACCGGGGAGCTGTTTTTT. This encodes CASSLRTGENTGELFF.

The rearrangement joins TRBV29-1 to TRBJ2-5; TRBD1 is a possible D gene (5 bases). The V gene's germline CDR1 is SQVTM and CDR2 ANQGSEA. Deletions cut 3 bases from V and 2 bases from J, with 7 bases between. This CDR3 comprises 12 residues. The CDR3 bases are TGCAGCGTTGATAGGGGACAAGAGACCCAGTACTTC. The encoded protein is CSVDRGQETQYF.

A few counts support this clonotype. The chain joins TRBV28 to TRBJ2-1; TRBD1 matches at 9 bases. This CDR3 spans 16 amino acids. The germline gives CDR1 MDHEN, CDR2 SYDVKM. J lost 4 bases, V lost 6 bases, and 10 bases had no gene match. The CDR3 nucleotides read TGTGCCAGCAGAACTAACCGGGACAGGGATTACAATGAGCAGTTCTTC. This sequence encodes CASRTNRDRDYNEQFF.

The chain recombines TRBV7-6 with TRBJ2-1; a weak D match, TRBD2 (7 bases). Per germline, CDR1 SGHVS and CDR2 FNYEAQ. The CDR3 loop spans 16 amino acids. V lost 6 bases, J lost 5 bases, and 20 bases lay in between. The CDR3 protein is CASSRGGGLGDNEQFF. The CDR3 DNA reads TGTGCCAGCAGTAGAGGGGGGGGCTTAGGAGACAATGAGCAGTTCTTC.

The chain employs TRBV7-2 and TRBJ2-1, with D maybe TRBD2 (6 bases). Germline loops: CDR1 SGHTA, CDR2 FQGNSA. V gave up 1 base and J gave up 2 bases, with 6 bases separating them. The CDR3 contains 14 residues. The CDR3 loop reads CASSLGLAYNEQFF. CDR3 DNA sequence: TGTGCCAGCAGCTTAGGACTAGCCTACAATGAGCAGTTCTTC.

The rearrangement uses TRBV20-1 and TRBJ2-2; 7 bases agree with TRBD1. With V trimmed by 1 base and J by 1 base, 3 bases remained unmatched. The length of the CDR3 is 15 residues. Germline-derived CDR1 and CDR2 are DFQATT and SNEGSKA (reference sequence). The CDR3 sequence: CSARVGTENTGELFF. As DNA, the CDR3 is TGCAGTGCTAGAGTCGGGACAGAGAACACCGGGGAGCTGTTTTTT.

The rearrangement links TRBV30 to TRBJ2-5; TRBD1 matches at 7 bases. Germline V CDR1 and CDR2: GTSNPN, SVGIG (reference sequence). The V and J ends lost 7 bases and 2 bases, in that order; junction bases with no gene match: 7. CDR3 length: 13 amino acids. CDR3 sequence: CALNRGWQETQYF. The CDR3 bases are TGTGCCTTGAACAGGGGTTGGCAAGAGACCCAGTACTTC.

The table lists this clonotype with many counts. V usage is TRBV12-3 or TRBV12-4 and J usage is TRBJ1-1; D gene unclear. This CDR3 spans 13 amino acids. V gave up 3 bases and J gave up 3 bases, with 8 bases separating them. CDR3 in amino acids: CASSLGGHTEAFF. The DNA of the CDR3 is TGTGCCAGCAGTTTGGGCGGTCACACTGAAGCTTTCTTT.

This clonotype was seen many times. This CDR3 is CASSGGLAEQETQYF. The CDR3 DNA reads as TGCGCCAGCAGCGGCGGACTAGCGGAGCAAGAGACCCAGTACTTC. V gene TRBV5-1 combines with J gene TRBJ2-5, with 10 positions matching TRBD2. Losses at the gene ends were 4 bases for V and 2 bases for J; bases not matched to a gene: 5. The CDR3 sequence is 15 residues long. Germline CDR1 reads SGHRS; CDR2 reads YFSETQ.

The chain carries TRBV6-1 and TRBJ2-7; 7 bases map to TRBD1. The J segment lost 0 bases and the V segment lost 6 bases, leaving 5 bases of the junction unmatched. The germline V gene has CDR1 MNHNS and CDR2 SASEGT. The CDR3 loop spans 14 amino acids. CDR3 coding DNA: TGTGCCAGCAGGGACAGGCTTAGCTCCTACGAGCAGTACGTC. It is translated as CASRDRLSSYEQYV.